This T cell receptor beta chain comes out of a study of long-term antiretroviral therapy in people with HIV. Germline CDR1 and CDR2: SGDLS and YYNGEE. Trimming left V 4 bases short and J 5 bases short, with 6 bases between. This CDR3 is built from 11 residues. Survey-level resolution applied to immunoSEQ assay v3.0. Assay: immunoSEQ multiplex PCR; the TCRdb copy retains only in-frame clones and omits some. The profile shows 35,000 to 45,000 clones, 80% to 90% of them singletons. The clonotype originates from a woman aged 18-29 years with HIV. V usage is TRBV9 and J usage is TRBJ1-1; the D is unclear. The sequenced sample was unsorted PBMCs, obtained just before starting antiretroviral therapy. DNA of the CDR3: TGTGCCAGCAGCCCCCGGACTGAAGCTTTCTTT. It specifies CASSPRTEAFF.